A selection of T cell receptor beta chains follows, all from one sample in a study of CD8+ T cells in alopecia areata. Some clones are missing from TCRdb's copy, which holds only in-frame ones; the method was immunoSEQ multiplex PCR. The sample shows about 150,000 clones, around 50% of them seen only once. The specimen comprised CD8+ T cells sorted from blood, sampled at week 4, from a patient treated with tofacitinib. The source is a human donor with alopecia areata. Each CDR3 is given with its conserved first and last residue. A D gene is named only where the DNA matches it firmly. Size tells how often a clone was seen (once, few, many) or the class of an expanded clone, and some rows leave it out.

J gene: TRBJ1-2; V gene: TRBV2; D gene: TRBD1; clone size: .; CDR3 protein: CASRGTGYTYGYTF; CDR3 DNA: TGTGCCAGCAGGGGGACAGGGTACACCTATGGCTACACCTTC
J gene: TRBJ2-1; V gene: TRBV13; D gene: TRBD2; clone size: few; CDR3 protein: CASSRWTSGNNEQFF; CDR3 DNA: TGTGCCAGCAGCCGATGGACTAGCGGTAACAATGAGCAGTTCTTC
J gene: TRBJ1-3; V gene: TRBV6-5; D gene: .; clone size: .; CDR3 protein: CASNSGNTIYF; CDR3 DNA: TGTGCCAGCAACTCTGGAAACACCATATATTTT
J gene: TRBJ2-7; V gene: TRBV2; D gene: TRBD1; clone size: few; CDR3 protein: CASSLSPDRVNEQYF; CDR3 DNA: TGTGCCAGCAGTCTTTCACCGGACAGGGTCAACGAGCAGTACTTC
J gene: TRBJ1-1; V gene: TRBV7-6; D gene: TRBD1; clone size: once; CDR3 protein: CASRGPGGTEAFF; CDR3 DNA: TGTGCCAGCAGGGGACCAGGGGGCACTGAAGCTTTCTTT
J gene: TRBJ1-6; V gene: TRBV9; D gene: .; clone size: .; CDR3 protein: CASSADGGLALHF; CDR3 DNA: TGTGCCAGCAGCGCGGACGGGGGACTGGCCCTCCACTTT
J gene: TRBJ2-5; V gene: TRBV23-1; D gene: TRBD2; clone size: .; CDR3 protein: CASTSESAGGRQETQYF; CDR3 DNA: TGCGCCAGCACGTCCGAATCGGCGGGGGGGCGGCAAGAGACCCAGTACTTC
J gene: TRBJ1-2; V gene: TRBV23-1; D gene: .; clone size: few; CDR3 protein: CASSQRRLLGGYTF; CDR3 DNA: TGCGCCAGCAGTCAACGTAGGCTCCTTGGTGGCTACACCTTC
J gene: TRBJ2-5; V gene: TRBV27; D gene: .; clone size: .; CDR3 protein: CASSLGETQYF; CDR3 DNA: TGTGCCAGCAGTTTGGGAGAGACCCAGTACTTC
J gene: TRBJ1-2; V gene: TRBV9; D gene: TRBD1; clone size: once; CDR3 protein: CASTAGQGTVGYTF; CDR3 DNA: TGTGCCAGCACCGCGGGACAGGGAACTGTTGGCTACACCTTC
J gene: TRBJ2-7; V gene: TRBV7-8; D gene: TRBD1; clone size: .; CDR3 protein: CASSPAGGQTYEQYF; CDR3 DNA: TGTGCCAGCAGCCCTGCTGGGGGACAGACCTACGAGCAGTACTTC
J gene: TRBJ2-2; V gene: TRBV7-2; D gene: TRBD2; clone size: .; CDR3 protein: CASSLVLAGGTGELFF; CDR3 DNA: TGTGCCAGCAGCTTAGTTCTAGCGGGGGGCACCGGGGAGCTGTTTTTT
J gene: TRBJ2-7; V gene: TRBV19; D gene: TRBD1; clone size: .; CDR3 protein: CASSIGTDTYEQYF; CDR3 DNA: TGTGCCAGTAGTATCGGGACAGATACCTACGAGCAGTACTTC
J gene: TRBJ2-7; V gene: TRBV29-1; D gene: TRBD2; clone size: .; CDR3 protein: CSVEGLAGGPLYEQYF; CDR3 DNA: TGCAGCGTCGAAGGGTTAGCGGGGGGCCCCCTCTACGAGCAGTACTTC